A single sample gave rise to the 17 T cell receptor beta chains below, sequenced in a study of T cell changes during pregnancy in multiple sclerosis. The data were produced by immunoSEQ multiplex PCR, yet TCRdb's version contains in-frame clones alone and is incomplete. The sample holds roughly 30,000 clones, around 91% seen once. The starting material was CD8+ T cells from peripheral blood mononuclear cells, obtained after pregnancy. These receptors originate from a female donor with multiple sclerosis, enrolled in a pregnancy study.

The chain links TRBV14 to TRBJ2-5, with 8 bases lining up with TRBD1. CDR3 length equals 16 residues. Germline CDR1 reads SGHDN; CDR2 reads FVKESK. The ends lost 2 bases at V and 4 bases at J; junction bases unmatched: 9. The CDR3 loop reads CASSQKWNQGAETQYF. The CDR3 DNA is TGTGCCAGCAGCCAAAAATGGAACCAGGGGGCAGAGACCCAGTACTTC.

This sequence joins TRBV19 and TRBJ2-2; no reliable D call. Germline CDR1 is LNHDA and CDR2 is SQIVND (reference sequence). V dropped 11 bases and J dropped 1 base, with 11 bases sitting between them. This CDR3 has 13 residues. CDR3 sequence reads: CAVRFQNTGELFF. Written as DNA, the CDR3 is TGTGCCGTACGGTTCCAGAACACCGGGGAGCTGTTTTTT. Full variable domain (missing parts from reference TRBV19 and TRBJ2-2): DGGITQSPKYLFRKEGQNVTLSCEQNLNHDAMYWYRQDPGQGLRLIYYSQIVNDFQKGDIAEGYSVSREKKESFPLTVTSAQKNPTAFYLCAVRFQNTGELFFGEGSRLTVL.

V is TRBV19 and J is TRBJ1-2, with D possibly being TRBD1 (6 bases). Germline V gene data show CDR1 as LNHDA and CDR2 as SQIVND (reference sequence). V was shortened by 8 bases and J by 4 bases, with 17 bases between the two germline ends. The CDR3 is made up of 14 amino acids. CDR3 region: CASRDRNEVYGYTF. The CDR3 DNA is TGTGCCAGTCGTGACAGGAACGAAGTCTATGGCTACACCTTC.

The chain employs TRBV4-3 and TRBJ2-1; 14 bases map to TRBD2. The germline gives CDR1 LGHNA, CDR2 YSLEER. The CDR3 covers 19 residues. Germline trimming cut 0 bases from V and 4 bases from J; bases unmatched to any gene: 8. CDR3 coding DNA: TGCGCCAGCAGCCAAGATTGGTTCGGGACTAGCGGGAGATACAATGAGCAGTTCTTC. Protein sequence: CASSQDWFGTSGRYNEQFF.

This chain joins TRBV6-5 and TRBJ2-1, with TRBD2 as a possible D gene (5 bases). The germline V gene encodes CDR1 MNHEY and CDR2 SVGAGI. V was clipped by 0 bases and J by 9 bases, with 15 bases between them. The CDR3 consists of 15 residues. The CDR3 sequence: CASSYSVPASSEQFF. The CDR3 bases are TGTGCCAGCAGTTACTCAGTCCCGGCTAGCTCTGAGCAGTTCTTC.

The chain couples TRBV4-3 to TRBJ2-7, with a tentative D call TRBD2 (5 bases). Germline CDR1 and CDR2: LGHNA and YSLEER. The CDR3 length is 17 residues. Trimming removed 3 bases from V and 0 bases from J, with 18 bases in between. CDR3 residues: CASSQMDEEAGSYEQYF. The CDR3 nucleotides read TGCGCCAGCAGCCAGATGGACGAGGAGGCCGGCTCCTACGAGCAGTACTTC.

The J gene is TRBJ2-7, the V gene TRBV6-6, with 8 positions matching TRBD2. The CDR3 sequence is 13 residues long. The ends lost 10 bases at V and 2 bases at J; junction bases unmatched: 7. CDR1 and CDR2 (germline): MNHNY, SVGAGI (reference sequence). CDR3 nucleotide sequence: TGTGCCACTACAGCGGGAGTCCCCTACGAGCAGTACTTC. It encodes CATTAGVPYEQYF.

This rearrangement joins TRBV19 to TRBJ2-1, with 12 positions matching TRBD2. The ends lost 5 bases at V and 0 bases at J; junction bases unmatched: 14. Germline CDR1 and CDR2: LNHDA and SQIVND (reference sequence). CDR3 length: 20 residues. CDR3 DNA: TGTGCCAGTAGTGTCTCTAGCGGGAGGGCCCTCCTGAGCTCCTACAATGAGCAGTTCTTC. The encoded protein is CASSVSSGRALLSSYNEQFF. Based on the CDR3 plus reference TRBV19 and TRBJ2-1, the full variable domain is DGGITQSPKYLFRKEGQNVTLSCEQNLNHDAMYWYRQDPGQGLRLIYYSQIVNDFQKGDIAEGYSVSREKKESFPLTVTSAQKNPTAFYLCASSVSSGRALLSSYNEQFFGPGTRLTVL.

This clone appeared a single time. The chain uses TRBV9 and TRBJ2-5, with D perhaps TRBD2 (7 bases). This CDR3 has 14 residues. The V gene's germline CDR1 is SGDLS and CDR2 YYNGEE. Trimming stripped 3 bases from V and 5 bases from J, with 14 bases between. This chain's CDR3 is CASSASGGGETQYF. In DNA, the CDR3 is TGTGCCAGCAGCGCGAGTGGGGGGGGCGAGACCCAGTACTTC.

This clone showed up just a few times. CDR3 DNA sequence: TGTGCCAGCAGCCCCCTTTGGACAGATAAAGCTTTCTTT. Amino acids: CASSPLWTDKAFF. The V gene is TRBV7-2, the J gene TRBJ1-1, with a weak D call TRBD1 (6 bases). The germline V gene has CDR1 SGHTA and CDR2 FQGNSA. The CDR3 covers 13 residues. V was clipped by 5 bases and J by 9 bases, with 16 bases between them. Full variable domain (remainder filled in from reference TRBV7-2 and TRBJ1-1): GAGVSQSPSNKVTEKGKDVELRCDPISGHTALYWYRQSLGQGLEFLIYFQGNSAPDKSGLPSDRFSAERTGGSVSTLTIQRTQQEDSAVYLCASSPLWTDKAFFGQGTRLTVV.

The chain couples TRBV28 to TRBJ2-3, with TRBD2 matching 10 bases. Trimming cost V 5 bases and J 0 bases; bases outside gene matches: 2. The CDR3 runs 15 residues. The germline CDR1 and CDR2 sequences are MDHEN and SYDVKM. The DNA for the CDR3 is TGTGCCAGCAGTCAACTAGCGGGAAGCACAGATACGCAGTATTTT. As protein: CASSQLAGSTDTQYF.

The rearrangement joins TRBV15 to TRBJ1-5; D not resolved. Trimming shortened V by 0 bases and J by 5 bases, and 14 bases separated the two germline ends. The CDR3 is made up of 16 amino acids. The germline V gene encodes CDR1 LNHNV and CDR2 YYDKDF (reference sequence). CDR3 amino acids: CATSRERTMRDQPQHF. DNA of the CDR3: TGTGCCACCAGCAGAGAAAGGACCATGAGGGATCAGCCCCAGCATTTT.

The chain recombines TRBV4-3 with TRBJ2-1; TRBD2 aligns across 8 bases. The CDR3 totals 17 residues. Trimming removed 0 bases from V and 3 bases from J; junction bases left unmatched: 7. CDR1 LGHNA and CDR2 YSLEER come from the germline V gene. Here the CDR3 reads CASSQDLSGSSYNEQFF. The CDR3 DNA sequence: TGCGCCAGCAGCCAAGATTTGAGCGGGAGTAGCTACAATGAGCAGTTCTTC.

The chain links TRBV21-1 to TRBJ1-5. TRBV21-1 is marked as a pseudogene. The CDR3 length is 16 residues. The CDR3 DNA is TGTGCCAGCCCCCGGGAGAGGGTCTATAGCAATCAGCCCCAGCATTTT. Amino acid sequence: CASPRERVYSNQPQHF.

The rearrangement links TRBV25-1 to TRBJ2-7; D remains unclear. Germline V gives CDR1 MGHDK, CDR2 SYGVNS. CDR3 length: 14 amino acids. The V and J ends lost 6 bases and 2 bases respectively, with 14 bases between them. The CDR3 protein is CASSHGDSAYEQYF. The CDR3 DNA follows: TGTGCCAGCAGCCATGGAGATTCGGCCTACGAGCAGTACTTC.

This sequence joins TRBV27 and TRBJ1-1; 8 nucleotides match TRBD1. V shed 6 bases and J 1 base; nucleotides not matched to a gene: 1. Germline V lookup: CDR1 MNHEY, CDR2 SMNVEV (reference sequence). The CDR3 is 13 residues long. For the CDR3, the DNA is TGTGCCAGCAGAACAGGGGGGAACACTGAAGCTTTCTTT. Its translation: CASRTGGNTEAFF.

The rearrangement links TRBV6-5 to TRBJ2-4; possible D gene TRBD1, 5 bases. Germline-derived CDR1 and CDR2 are MNHEY and SVGAGI. The CDR3 consists of 13 residues. Trimming shortened V by 5 bases and J by 7 bases, and 12 bases separated the two germline ends. Here the CDR3 reads CASSTRVGNIQYF. The DNA for the CDR3 is TGTGCCAGCAGTACCAGGGTAGGGAACATTCAGTACTTC.